This TCR beta chain was recovered during a study of CD8 T cells in Susac syndrome. The CDR3 contains 15 residues. Trimming pared 2 bases from V and 1 base from J, leaving 12 bases between. CDR1 and CDR2 from the germline V gene are SGHRS and YFSETQ. With random hexamers, reverse transcription was performed on 0.5 to 1 ug of RNA. TCRdb re-called the immunoSEQ multiplex PCR reads through MiXCR, storing one row per CDR3 protein. The table has approximately 200,000 distinct CDR3 sequences, about 96% seen once. Remarks on this clonotype: The antigen is undetermined.

Overall study results and limits: The TCR sequencing and HLA analysis in the study involved a relatively small number of individuals, as the study acknowledged.

The sequenced sample was CD4+ T cells from PBMCs. The chain has TRBV5-1 and TRBJ1-1, with unresolved D. The sequence derives from a human donor with multiple sclerosis. The CDR3 bases are TGCGCCAGCAGCTTAGAGCGGGCTTCGAACACTGAAGCTTTCTTT. It encodes CASSLERASNTEAFF.